A selection of T cell receptor beta chains follows, all from one sample in a study of blood T cells in healthy people across ages. TCRdb fed the 5' RACE reads into MiXCR, producing one record per CDR3 protein. The data contain over a million distinct CDR3 sequences, about 43% of them singletons. The sample consisted of blood. These receptors were obtained from a woman younger than 30 in good health. CDR3s include the opening cysteine and the closing phenylalanine or tryptophan. The order of the fields is J gene, clone size, V gene, D gene, CDR3 protein, CDR3 DNA. D genes are given only for firm matches. Clone size, where shown, is once, few, many, or a class for clones that have expanded.

J: TRBJ2-5
size: NA
V: TRBV24-1
D: NA
CDR3: CATEGGGNQETQYF
DNA: TGTGCCACCGAGGGGGGGGGCAACCAAGAGACCCAGTACTTC

J: TRBJ2-7
size: NA
V: TRBV5-1
D: TRBD2
CDR3: CASSFLLTSGPTDEQYF
DNA: TGCGCCAGCAGCTTTCTCCTTACTAGCGGACCGACCGATGAGCAGTACTTC

J: TRBJ1-2
size: NA
V: TRBV7-9
D: NA
CDR3: CASSSPKGGASGYTF
DNA: TGTGCCAGCAGCTCCCCTAAGGGGGGGGCTTCCGGCTACACCTTC

J: TRBJ2-3
size: NA
V: TRBV2
D: TRBD2
CDR3: CASSERFRTSEDTQYF
DNA: TGTGCCAGCAGTGAAAGGTTTCGTACTAGCGAGGATACGCAGTATTTT

J: TRBJ2-1
size: few
V: TRBV28
D: TRBD2
CDR3: CASSLLAGKINEQFF
DNA: TGTGCCAGCAGTTTACTAGCGGGGAAGATCAATGAGCAGTTCTTC

J: TRBJ1-5
size: NA
V: TRBV20-1
D: NA
CDR3: CSAGTIYSNQPQHF
DNA: TGCAGTGCTGGCACAATCTATAGCAATCAGCCCCAGCATTTT

J: TRBJ1-6
size: NA
V: TRBV20-1
D: NA
CDR3: CSAGVSSNSPLHF
DNA: TGCAGTGCTGGGGTCTCCTCTAATTCACCCCTCCACTTT

J: TRBJ1-1
size: NA
V: TRBV10-3
D: TRBD1
CDR3: CATGGGRTEAFF
DNA: TGTGCCACCGGAGGGGGCCGAACTGAAGCTTTCTTT

J: TRBJ2-3
size: many
V: TRBV29-1
D: NA
CDR3: CSVEGTDTQYF
DNA: TGCAGCGTTGAAGGAACCGATACGCAGTATTTT

J: TRBJ2-1
size: few
V: TRBV6-5
D: NA
CDR3: CASWELPSSYNEQFF
DNA: TGTGCCAGCTGGGAACTTCCTAGCTCCTACAATGAGCAGTTCTTC

J: TRBJ2-5
size: many
V: TRBV10-3
D: NA
CDR3: CATGDPQRGYQETQYF
DNA: TGTGCCACGGGGGACCCGCAAAGGGGGTACCAAGAGACCCAGTACTTC

J: TRBJ2-5
size: NA
V: TRBV3-1
D: NA
CDR3: CASSHLGSTQYF
DNA: TGTGCCAGCAGCCATCTAGGCTCGACGCAGTACTTC

J: TRBJ2-1
size: NA
V: TRBV9
D: NA
CDR3: CASSPGPSSEQFF
DNA: TGTGCCAGCAGTCCGGGACCCAGCAGTGAGCAGTTCTTC

J: TRBJ2-1
size: NA
V: TRBV7-8
D: TRBD2
CDR3: CASSLRGLAGLGYFNEQFF
DNA: TGTGCCAGCAGCTTAAGGGGACTAGCGGGTCTGGGATACTTCAATGAGCAGTTCTTC

J: TRBJ1-2
size: NA
V: TRBV4-1
D: TRBD1
CDR3: CASSQDQGTGGGYTF
DNA: TGCGCCAGCAGCCAAGATCAGGGGACAGGGGGTGGCTACACCTTC

J: TRBJ2-3
size: NA
V: TRBV5-1
D: NA
CDR3: CASSLWAAWDTDTQYF
DNA: TGCGCCAGCAGCTTGTGGGCTGCATGGGACACAGATACGCAGTATTTT

J: TRBJ1-4
size: NA
V: TRBV24-1
D: NA
CDR3: CATSEGGTYGEKLFF
DNA: TGTGCCACCAGTGAAGGAGGGACCTATGGAGAAAAACTGTTTTTT

J: TRBJ2-7
size: NA
V: TRBV6-5
D: TRBD1
CDR3: CASSYATGPYNEQYF
DNA: TGTGCCAGCAGTTACGCGACAGGGCCCTACAATGAGCAGTACTTC

J: TRBJ1-1
size: NA
V: TRBV15
D: TRBD1
CDR3: CATSKVDRAPEAFF
DNA: TGTGCCACCAGCAAGGTGGACAGGGCCCCTGAAGCTTTCTTT

J: TRBJ1-4
size: few
V: TRBV7-7
D: NA
CDR3: CASSRNRDEKLFF
DNA: TGTGCTAGCAGCCGCAACAGGGATGAAAAACTGTTTTTT

J: TRBJ2-7
size: few
V: TRBV11-2
D: NA
CDR3: CASSSLALYEQYF
DNA: TGTGCCAGCAGCTCTTTGGCCCTCTACGAGCAGTACTTC

J: TRBJ1-1
size: few
V: TRBV27
D: NA
CDR3: CASSLPGVKAFF
DNA: TGTGCCAGCAGTTTACCCGGGGTTAAAGCTTTCTTT

J: TRBJ2-5
size: NA
V: TRBV10-3
D: NA
CDR3: CAISPGAIERETQYF
DNA: TGTGCCATCAGTCCGGGAGCGATCGAACGAGAGACCCAGTACTTC

J: TRBJ2-7
size: once
V: TRBV11-2
D: TRBD1
CDR3: CASSLQGAWFTSYEQYF
DNA: TGTGCCAGCAGCTTACAGGGGGCCTGGTTTACCTCCTACGAGCAGTACTTC

J: TRBJ2-5
size: NA
V: TRBV9
D: NA
CDR3: CASSPKTKETQYF
DNA: TGTGCCAGCAGCCCTAAGACGAAAGAGACCCAGTACTTC

J: TRBJ2-2
size: NA
V: TRBV5-1
D: NA
CDR3: CASSAPGFGELFF
DNA: TGCGCCAGCAGCGCACCTGGTTTCGGGGAGCTGTTTTTT

J: TRBJ2-5
size: NA
V: TRBV11-2
D: TRBD2
CDR3: CASSLLASGINEQYF
DNA: TGTGCCAGCAGCTTATTAGCTAGCGGGATTAATGAGCAGTACTTC

J: TRBJ2-5
size: few
V: TRBV15
D: NA
CDR3: CATSRELEETQYF
DNA: TGTGCCACCAGCAGAGAATTGGAAGAGACCCAGTACTTC

J: TRBJ2-4
size: few
V: TRBV24-1
D: NA
CDR3: CATSDLREQYF
DNA: TGTGCCACCAGTGATTTGAGGGAGCAGTACTTC

J: TRBJ2-3
size: NA
V: TRBV2
D: TRBD2
CDR3: CASRGLSGGGTDTQYF
DNA: TGTGCCAGCAGGGGACTTAGCGGGGGGGGGACAGATACGCAGTATTTT

J: TRBJ2-5
size: NA
V: TRBV7-2
D: NA
CDR3: CASSFNPTARSRETQYF
DNA: TGTGCCAGCAGCTTCAACCCTACTGCGAGGAGCCGAGAGACCCAGTATTTC

J: TRBJ1-4
size: NA
V: TRBV6-5
D: NA
CDR3: CASSYEQTNEKLFF
DNA: TGTGCCAGCAGTTACGAACAGACTAATGAAAAACTGTTTTTT

J: TRBJ1-2
size: NA
V: TRBV6-1
D: NA
CDR3: CASSHPLVEGYTF
DNA: TGTGCCAGCAGTCACCCTCTTGTAGAAGGCTACACCTTC

J: TRBJ2-7
size: few
V: TRBV3-1
D: NA
CDR3: CASSQQSYEQYF
DNA: TGTGCCAGCAGCCAACAATCCTACGAGCAGTACTTC

J: TRBJ1-3
size: once
V: TRBV7-9
D: NA
CDR3: CAPLVEAGNTIYF
DNA: TGTGCCCCGCTGGTGGAGGCTGGAAACACCATATATTTT

J: TRBJ1-5
size: NA
V: TRBV12-3/TRBV12-4
D: NA
CDR3: CASSPTGYGNQPQHF
DNA: TGTGCCAGCAGTCCGACCGGGTATGGTAATCAGCCCCAGCATTTT

J: TRBJ1-1
size: NA
V: TRBV12-3/TRBV12-4
D: NA
CDR3: CASSLGGFDTEAFF
DNA: TGTGCCAGCAGTTTAGGGGGGTTCGACACTGAAGCTTTCTTT

J: TRBJ2-7
size: many
V: TRBV29-1
D: TRBD2
CDR3: CSVELAGGKYEQYF
DNA: TGCAGCGTTGAACTAGCGGGAGGCAAATACGAGCAGTACTTC

J: TRBJ2-5
size: NA
V: TRBV7-2
D: TRBD2
CDR3: CASSLGGLATETQYF
DNA: TGTGCCAGCAGCTTAGGTGGACTAGCGACGGAGACCCAGTACTTC

J: TRBJ2-1
size: NA
V: TRBV7-9
D: NA
CDR3: CASSLAAINEQFF
DNA: TGTGCCAGCAGCTTAGCAGCTATCAATGAGCAGTTCTTC

J: TRBJ2-1
size: few
V: TRBV12-3/TRBV12-4
D: TRBD2
CDR3: CASSSYSGGDFYNEQFF
DNA: TGTGCCAGCAGTTCTTATAGCGGGGGGGACTTCTACAATGAGCAGTTCTTC

J: TRBJ1-6
size: NA
V: TRBV6-1
D: TRBD1
CDR3: CASSEGQLNSPPHF
DNA: TGTGCCAGCAGTGAGGGACAGTTGAATTCACCCCCCCACTTT

J: TRBJ1-2
size: NA
V: TRBV7-2
D: NA
CDR3: CASSLSGGAYGYTF
DNA: TGTGCCAGCAGCTTATCGGGGGGAGCCTATGGCTACACCTTC

J: TRBJ2-5
size: NA
V: TRBV10-3
D: NA
CDR3: CAISEQAQETQYF
DNA: TGTGCCATCAGTGAACAGGCCCAAGAGACCCAGTACTTC

J: TRBJ2-5
size: NA
V: TRBV6-1
D: NA
CDR3: CASNPQETQYF
DNA: TGTGCCAGCAATCCACAAGAGACCCAGTACTTC

J: TRBJ1-2
size: few
V: TRBV28
D: NA
CDR3: CASSLETGEAYGYTF
DNA: TGTGCCAGCAGTTTAGAAACAGGAGAGGCCTATGGCTACACCTTC

J: TRBJ2-1
size: NA
V: TRBV6-1
D: NA
CDR3: CASSIQTSSYNEQFF
DNA: TGTGCCAGCAGTATCCAAACCAGCTCCTACAATGAGCAGTTCTTC

J: TRBJ2-3
size: NA
V: TRBV12-3/TRBV12-4
D: TRBD1
CDR3: CASSLVIQGAGHADTQYF
DNA: TGTGCCAGCAGTTTAGTTATCCAGGGGGCAGGTCACGCGGATACGCAGTATTTT

J: TRBJ1-5
size: few
V: TRBV2
D: NA
CDR3: CASSVTRQFKWPQHF
DNA: TGTGCCAGCAGTGTTACGCGACAGTTCAAGTGGCCCCAGCATTTT

J: TRBJ2-1
size: NA
V: TRBV6-1
D: NA
CDR3: CASSEGRLNYNEQFF
DNA: TGTGCCAGCAGTGAAGGCCGACTGAACTACAATGAGCAGTTCTTC

J: TRBJ1-2
size: NA
V: TRBV4-1
D: NA
CDR3: CASSQRRGSDYGYTF
DNA: TGCGCCAGCAGCCAACGGCGGGGGTCCGACTATGGCTACACCTTC